This T cell receptor (beta chain) derives from a study of T cell responses to AZD1222 COVID-19 vaccine. The CDR3 loop spans 11 amino acids. Germline V CDR1 and CDR2: MGHRA, YSYEKL. Sequencing was performed with immunoSEQ multiplex PCR; in TCRdb, only in-frame clones are kept and a portion is missing. The sample shows 150,000 or so clones, 85% to 95% of them seen only once. The analysis combined second doses at about 4 or about 12 weeks. This chain connects TRBV4-1 to TRBJ1-2; no firm D call. The source was peripheral blood, collected 28 days after the second AZD1222 dose. This TCR was recovered from an adult who received the AZD1222 COVID-19 vaccine. The CDR3 loop reads CSGSGNYGYTF. In DNA, the CDR3 is TGCTCAGGAAGCGGGAACTATGGCTACACCTTC.